The rows below give T cell receptor beta chains drawn from one sample of a study of T-cell memory formation after mild COVID-19. TCRdb reanalysed the 5' RACE reads using MiXCR and keeps one entry per CDR3 protein. In the table there are 400,000 or so distinct CDR3 sequences, around 19% of which are singletons. Sequencing was performed on PBMCs or a T cell subset sorted from them (not recorded which). The receptors here all came from an adult woman who had mild COVID-19 (a few samples of this study predate the infection). Cell type and time point are not known. The CDR3 runs from the conserved cysteine through the conserved F or W. The order of the fields is J gene, D gene, clone size, V gene, CDR3 length, CDR3 protein, CDR3 DNA. A D gene is named only where the DNA matches it firmly. Size values are once, few and many counts, or a class for expanded clones, and some rows have none.

j_gene: TRBJ1-6; d_gene: .; abundance: few; v_gene: TRBV6-1; len: 14; CDR3aa: CASSEVDSFSPLHF; CDR3nt: TGTGCCAGCAGTGAAGTGGATTCCTTTTCACCCCTCCACTTT
j_gene: TRBJ1-1; d_gene: .; abundance: .; v_gene: TRBV7-9; len: 16; CDR3aa: CASSSGVGGASTEAFF; CDR3nt: TGTGCCAGCAGCTCCGGAGTGGGGGGCGCGAGCACTGAAGCTTTCTTT
j_gene: TRBJ1-5; d_gene: .; abundance: few; v_gene: TRBV12-3/TRBV12-4; len: 14; CDR3aa: CASSLVNSNQPQHF; CDR3nt: TGTGCCAGCAGTTTAGTTAATAGCAATCAGCCCCAGCATTTT
j_gene: TRBJ1-2; d_gene: .; abundance: .; v_gene: TRBV30; len: 13; CDR3aa: CAWSARGSGGYTF; CDR3nt: TGTGCCTGGAGTGCCCGGGGTAGTGGGGGCTACACCTTC
j_gene: TRBJ2-7; d_gene: .; abundance: few; v_gene: TRBV27; len: 15; CDR3aa: CASSLAVVKFYEQYF; CDR3nt: TGTGCCAGCAGTTTAGCGGTAGTTAAGTTTTACGAGCAGTACTTC
j_gene: TRBJ2-7; d_gene: .; abundance: .; v_gene: TRBV20-1; len: 13; CDR3aa: CSASGDWNYEQYF; CDR3nt: TGCAGTGCTAGCGGAGACTGGAACTACGAGCAGTACTTC
j_gene: TRBJ2-5; d_gene: .; abundance: few; v_gene: TRBV10-3; len: 12; CDR3aa: CATGALQETQYF; CDR3nt: TGTGCTACGGGGGCCCTCCAAGAGACCCAGTACTTC
j_gene: TRBJ2-7; d_gene: .; abundance: few; v_gene: TRBV5-5; len: 15; CDR3aa: CASSLEGWNSFEQYF; CDR3nt: TGTGCCAGCAGCTTGGAGGGCTGGAATAGCTTCGAGCAGTACTTC
j_gene: TRBJ1-2; d_gene: TRBD1; abundance: .; v_gene: TRBV19; len: 12; CDR3aa: CAGSGQGAGYTF; CDR3nt: TGTGCCGGGAGTGGACAGGGTGCGGGCTACACCTTC
j_gene: TRBJ2-7; d_gene: .; abundance: many; v_gene: TRBV23-1; len: 13; CDR3aa: CASSHRECNEQYF; CDR3nt: TGCGCCAGCAGCCACAGGGAATGCAACGAGCAGTACTTC
j_gene: TRBJ1-3; d_gene: .; abundance: few; v_gene: TRBV5-1; len: 14; CDR3aa: CASSPGREQGTIYF; CDR3nt: TGCGCCAGCAGCCCGGGACGGGAACAGGGCACCATATATTTT
j_gene: TRBJ1-2; d_gene: .; abundance: few; v_gene: TRBV12-3/TRBV12-4; len: 13; CDR3aa: CASSLGGPRGYTF; CDR3nt: TGTGCCAGCAGTTTAGGGGGGCCGCGGGGCTACACCTTC
j_gene: TRBJ2-3; d_gene: TRBD2; abundance: few; v_gene: TRBV2; len: 16; CDR3aa: CASSEPRGGVTDTQYF; CDR3nt: TGTGCCAGCAGTGAACCGCGGGGGGGCGTCACAGATACGCAGTATTTT
j_gene: TRBJ1-4; d_gene: .; abundance: .; v_gene: TRBV6-5; len: 16; CDR3aa: CASSYGLAATNEKLFF; CDR3nt: TGTGCCAGCAGTTATGGGTTAGCTGCAACTAATGAAAAACTGTTTTTT
j_gene: TRBJ2-1; d_gene: .; abundance: few; v_gene: TRBV27; len: 15; CDR3aa: CASTPGQKADNEQFF; CDR3nt: TGTGCCAGCACCCCAGGACAGAAGGCCGACAATGAGCAGTTCTTC
j_gene: TRBJ2-6; d_gene: .; abundance: .; v_gene: TRBV15; len: 13; CDR3aa: CATRDSGANVLTF; CDR3nt: TGTGCCACCAGAGACTCTGGGGCCAACGTCCTGACTTTC
j_gene: TRBJ1-3; d_gene: TRBD1; abundance: many; v_gene: TRBV5-1; len: 18; CDR3aa: CASSLGQGAARSGNTIYF; CDR3nt: TGCGCCAGCAGCTTGGGACAGGGGGCTGCACGGTCTGGAAACACCATATATTTT
j_gene: TRBJ2-5; d_gene: .; abundance: once; v_gene: TRBV5-1; len: 14; CDR3aa: CASSLFMGQETQYF; CDR3nt: TGCGCCAGCAGCTTGTTTATGGGGCAAGAGACCCAGTACTTC
j_gene: TRBJ1-1; d_gene: .; abundance: .; v_gene: TRBV7-9; len: 13; CDR3aa: CASSNRAPTEAFF; CDR3nt: TGTGCCAGCAGCAACCGGGCCCCCACTGAAGCTTTCTTT
j_gene: TRBJ2-5; d_gene: .; abundance: .; v_gene: TRBV12-3/TRBV12-4; len: 15; CDR3aa: CASSLTRRNQETQYF; CDR3nt: TGTGCCAGCAGTTTAACAAGAAGAAACCAAGAGACCCAGTACTTC
j_gene: TRBJ2-1; d_gene: TRBD1; abundance: few; v_gene: TRBV14; len: 18; CDR3aa: CASSQRSLGQGARNEQFF; CDR3nt: TGTGCCAGCAGCCAACGCAGTTTGGGACAGGGGGCCCGCAATGAGCAGTTCTTC
j_gene: TRBJ2-7; d_gene: TRBD2; abundance: .; v_gene: TRBV5-5; len: 17; CDR3aa: CASSSTGFSGGAYEQYF; CDR3nt: TGTGCCAGCAGCTCGACGGGTTTCAGCGGGGGGGCCTACGAGCAGTACTTC
j_gene: TRBJ1-1; d_gene: .; abundance: few; v_gene: TRBV20-1; len: 12; CDR3aa: CSASVGSTEAFF; CDR3nt: TGCAGTGCTAGCGTAGGGTCCACTGAAGCTTTCTTT
j_gene: TRBJ2-1; d_gene: .; abundance: .; v_gene: TRBV7-6; len: 12; CDR3aa: CASSHLGNEQFF; CDR3nt: TGTGCCAGCAGCCACCTCGGCAATGAGCAGTTCTTC
j_gene: TRBJ1-1; d_gene: .; abundance: .; v_gene: TRBV2; len: 11; CDR3aa: CASNVAQVSFF; CDR3nt: TGTGCCAGCAATGTCGCACAAGTATCTTTCTTT
j_gene: TRBJ2-3; d_gene: .; abundance: .; v_gene: TRBV7-8; len: 14; CDR3aa: CASSSPWSTDTQYF; CDR3nt: TGTGCCAGCAGCTCCCCGTGGTCAACAGATACGCAGTATTTT
j_gene: TRBJ2-3; d_gene: TRBD2; abundance: few; v_gene: TRBV6-6; len: 15; CDR3aa: CASRRTSGGKDTQYF; CDR3nt: TGTGCCAGCAGGAGGACTAGCGGGGGAAAAGATACGCAGTATTTT
j_gene: TRBJ2-2; d_gene: .; abundance: many; v_gene: TRBV9; len: 16; CDR3aa: CASSPRVASNTGELFF; CDR3nt: TGTGCCAGCAGCCCCCGAGTAGCGTCAAACACCGGGGAGCTGTTTTTT
j_gene: TRBJ2-3; d_gene: .; abundance: few; v_gene: TRBV7-6; len: 17; CDR3aa: CASSLVVRGTHTDTQYF; CDR3nt: TGTGCCAGCAGCTTAGTTGTAAGGGGGACCCACACAGATACGCAGTATTTT